Shown below are 9 T cell receptor beta chains from a single sample sequenced in a study of T cell responses to AZD1222 COVID-19 vaccine. Profiled with immunoSEQ multiplex PCR; TCRdb holds only in-frame clones, not every one. The table shows 70,000 to 90,000 clones, with 60% to 80% occurring only once. The sequencing here drew on peripheral blood, taken on day 0 of AZD1222 vaccination. The receptors shown here come from an adult in good health.

The rearrangement uses TRBV7-2 and TRBJ2-7; D may be TRBD1 (6 bases). Germline V CDR1 and CDR2: SGHTA, FQGNSA. V lost 1 base, J lost 5 bases, and 9 bases lay in between. The CDR3 totals 13 residues. The CDR3 reads CASSLDWDNEQYF. The CDR3 DNA sequence: TGTGCCAGCAGCTTAGACTGGGACAACGAGCAGTACTTC.

The V call is TRBV7-8, the J call TRBJ2-4; D remains ambiguous. Trimming pared 2 bases from V and 7 bases from J, leaving 18 bases between. The CDR3 is 16 residues long. Germline V lookup: CDR1 SGHVS, CDR2 FQNEAQ. CDR3 in DNA: TGTGCCAGCAGCTTACCGGCTAGGTACGGTCGGAACATTCAGTACTTC. It yields the protein CASSLPARYGRNIQYF.

The V call is TRBV5-1, the J call TRBJ2-7, with 7 bases that match TRBD1. Germline V lookup: CDR1 SGHRS, CDR2 YFSETQ. The CDR3 loop spans 15 amino acids. J lost 1 base, V lost 0 bases, and 4 bases had no gene match. CDR3 nucleotides: TGCGCCAGCAGCTTGGTCAAGGGACAGTCCTACGAGCAGTACTTC. This sequence encodes CASSLVKGQSYEQYF.

The table lists this clone with a count of one. V and J are TRBV5-1 and TRBJ2-2; D not certain. The CDR3 runs to 14 residues. V was pared by 6 bases and J by 2 bases, with 11 bases between. Germline loops: CDR1 SGHRS, CDR2 YFSETQ. The CDR3 here is CASTQRLNTGELFF. The CDR3 DNA reads TGCGCCAGCACCCAGAGGCTCAACACCGGGGAGCTGTTTTTT.

As DNA, the CDR3 is TGTGCCATCAGCTCAGGGGGCCGTGCGGGTAAGACCCAGTACTTC. Protein product: CAISSGGRAGKTQYF. This chain uses TRBV10-3 with TRBJ2-5, with TRBD1 matching over 8 bases. Germline lookup yields CDR1 ENHRY and CDR2 SYGVKD. After removal of 6 bases from V and 6 bases from J, the junction contained 12 bases not matched to a gene. The CDR3 is made up of 15 amino acids.

This rearrangement joins TRBV11-2 to TRBJ1-2; 7 nucleotides agree with TRBD1. V was clipped by 5 bases and J by 8 bases; unmatched bases: 11. CDR3 size: 14 residues. Germline V CDR1 and CDR2: SGHAT, FQNNGV. The CDR3 here is CASSHQGQNVGYTF. The DNA for the CDR3 is TGTGCCAGCAGCCACCAGGGACAGAACGTGGGCTACACCTTC.

The J gene is TRBJ1-1, the V gene TRBV20-1, with a tentative D call TRBD1 (5 bases). Trimming left V 3 bases short and J 1 base short, with 9 bases between. Germline V gene sequence: CDR1 DFQATT, CDR2 SNEGSKA (reference sequence). The CDR3 is made up of 13 amino acids. The CDR3 loop reads CSASADKNTEAFF. CDR3 in DNA: TGCAGTGCTAGTGCGGACAAGAACACTGAAGCTTTCTTT.

The chain carries TRBV5-6 and TRBJ2-1; D call uncertain. Germline CDR1 and CDR2: SGHDT and YYEEEE. There are 15 residues in the CDR3. With 0 bases removed from V and 6 bases from J, the gap between germline ends came to 13 bases. This CDR3 is CASSLVVASANEQFF. The DNA of the CDR3 is TGTGCCAGCAGCTTGGTAGTAGCCTCAGCCAATGAGCAGTTCTTC.

The chain joins TRBV10-2 to TRBJ2-7; the match to TRBD2 covers 9 bases. Germline V gene data show CDR1 as WSHSY and CDR2 as SAAADI. V gave up 6 bases and J gave up 0 bases; unmatched junction bases: 12. The CDR3 is made up of 17 amino acids. The CDR3 protein is CASSSERYSGSSYEQYF. Written as DNA, the CDR3 is TGCGCCAGCAGCTCTGAGCGATATAGCGGGAGCTCCTACGAGCAGTACTTC.